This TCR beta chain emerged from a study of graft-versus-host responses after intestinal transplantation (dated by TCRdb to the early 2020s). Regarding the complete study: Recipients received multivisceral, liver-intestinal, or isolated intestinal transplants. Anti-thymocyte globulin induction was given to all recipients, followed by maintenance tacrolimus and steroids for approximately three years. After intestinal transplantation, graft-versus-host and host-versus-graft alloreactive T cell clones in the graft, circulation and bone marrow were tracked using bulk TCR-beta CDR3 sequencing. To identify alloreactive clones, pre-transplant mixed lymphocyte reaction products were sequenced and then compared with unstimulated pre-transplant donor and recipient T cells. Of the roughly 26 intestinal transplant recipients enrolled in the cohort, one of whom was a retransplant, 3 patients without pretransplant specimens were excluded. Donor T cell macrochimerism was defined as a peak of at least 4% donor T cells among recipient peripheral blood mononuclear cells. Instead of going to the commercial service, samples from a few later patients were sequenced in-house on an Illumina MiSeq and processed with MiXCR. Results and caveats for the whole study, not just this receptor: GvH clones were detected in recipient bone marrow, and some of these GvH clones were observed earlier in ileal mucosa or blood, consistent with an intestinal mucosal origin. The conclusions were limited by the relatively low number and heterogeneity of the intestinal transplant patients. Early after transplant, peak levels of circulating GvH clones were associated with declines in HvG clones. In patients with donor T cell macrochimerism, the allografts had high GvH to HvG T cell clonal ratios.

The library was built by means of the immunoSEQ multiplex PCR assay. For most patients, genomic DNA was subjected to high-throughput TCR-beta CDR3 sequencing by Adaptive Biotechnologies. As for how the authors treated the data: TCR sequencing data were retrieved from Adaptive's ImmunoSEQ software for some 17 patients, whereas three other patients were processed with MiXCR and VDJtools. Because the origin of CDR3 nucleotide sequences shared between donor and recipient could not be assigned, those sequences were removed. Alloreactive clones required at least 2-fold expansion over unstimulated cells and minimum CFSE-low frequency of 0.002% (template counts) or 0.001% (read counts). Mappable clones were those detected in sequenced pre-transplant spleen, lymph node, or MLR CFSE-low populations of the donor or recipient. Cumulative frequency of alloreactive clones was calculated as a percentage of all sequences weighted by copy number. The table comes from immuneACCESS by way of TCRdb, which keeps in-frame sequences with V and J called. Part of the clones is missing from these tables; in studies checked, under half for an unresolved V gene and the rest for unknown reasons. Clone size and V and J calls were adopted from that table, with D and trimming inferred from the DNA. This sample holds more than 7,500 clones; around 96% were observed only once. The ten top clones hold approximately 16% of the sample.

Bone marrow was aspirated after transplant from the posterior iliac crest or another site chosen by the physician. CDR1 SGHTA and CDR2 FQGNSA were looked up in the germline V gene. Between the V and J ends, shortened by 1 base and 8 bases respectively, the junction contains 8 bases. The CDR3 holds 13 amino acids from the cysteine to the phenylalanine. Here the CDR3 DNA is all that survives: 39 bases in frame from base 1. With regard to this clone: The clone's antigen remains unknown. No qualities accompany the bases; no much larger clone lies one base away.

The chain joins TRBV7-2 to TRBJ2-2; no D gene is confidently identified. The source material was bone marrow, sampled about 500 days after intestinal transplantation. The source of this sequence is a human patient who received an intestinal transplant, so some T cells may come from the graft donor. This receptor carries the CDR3 CASSLVSAGELFF. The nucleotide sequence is TGTGCCAGCAGCTTAGTCTCGGCTGGGGAGCTGTTTTTT. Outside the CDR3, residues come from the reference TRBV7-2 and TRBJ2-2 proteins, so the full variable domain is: GAGVSQSPSNKVTEKGKDVELRCDPISGHTALYWYRQSLGQGLEFLIYFQGNSAPDKSGLPSDRFSAERTGGSVSTLTIQRTQQEDSAVYLCASSLVSAGELFFGEGSRLTVL.